These 9 T cell receptor beta chains originate from one sample sequenced in a study of somatic mutations in cytotoxic T cells in rheumatoid arthritis. Using immunoSEQ multiplex PCR, the repertoire was profiled, and TCRdb retains in-frame clones only, with some absent. This sample yields tens of thousands of clones, of which around 86% are seen a single time; 8% to 9% belongs to the top ten. The sample taken for sequencing was CD8+ T cells sorted from blood. The receptors come from an adult with rheumatoid arthritis.

This clone was picked up one time. This sequence joins TRBV25-1 and TRBJ2-5; possible D gene TRBD2, 6 bases. Trimming cost V 6 bases and J 5 bases, with 13 bases left between them. Germline assignment: CDR1 MGHDK and CDR2 SYGVNS. This CDR3 has 13 residues. The CDR3 coding sequence is TGTGCCAGCAGCCTCGCGGGGTGGGAGACCCAGTACTTC. It is translated as CASSLAGWETQYF.

V is TRBV5-8 and J is TRBJ2-7; 9 bases map to TRBD2. The germline V gene encodes CDR1 SGHTS and CDR2 YDEGEE. V lost 5 bases, J lost 0 bases, and 9 bases stayed unmatched. The CDR3 has 16 residues. For the CDR3, the DNA is TGTGCCAGCAGACCCTTAGCGGGGGAAAGCTCCTACGAGCAGTACTTC. Translating it yields CASRPLAGESSYEQYF. Complete variable domain (other parts from reference TRBV5-8 and TRBJ2-7): EAGVTQSPTHLIKTRGQQATLRCSPISGHTSVYWYQQALGLGLQFLLWYDEGEERNRGNFPPRFSGRQFPNYSSELNVNALELEDSALYLCASRPLAGESSYEQYFGPGTRLTVT.

The chain recombines TRBV6-5 with TRBJ1-1, with a possible D match to TRBD1 (5 bases). Deletions cut 6 bases from V and 0 bases from J, with 11 bases between. The CDR3 spans 14 residues. The germline V gene has CDR1 MNHEY and CDR2 SVGAGI. The CDR3 reads CASSGDGLNTEAFF. CDR3 in DNA: TGTGCCAGCAGCGGGGACGGCTTGAACACTGAAGCTTTCTTT.

The chain recombines TRBV5-1 with TRBJ1-1, with D tentatively TRBD1 (5 bases). CDR3 size: 13 residues. V was clipped by 4 bases and J by 5 bases, with 12 bases between them. Germline values: CDR1 SGHRS, CDR2 YFSETQ. This CDR3 reads CASSPSGGTEAFF. The DNA of the CDR3 is TGCGCCAGCAGCCCCTCCGGGGGGACTGAAGCTTTCTTT.

This clone has more than one count but fewer than ten. The J gene is TRBJ2-7, the V gene TRBV2; possibly TRBD2 for D (6 bases). Looked up from germline, CDR1 is SNHLY and CDR2 is FYNNEI. The CDR3 consists of 15 residues. V was clipped by 6 bases and J by 2 bases, with 17 bases between them. The CDR3 sequence is CASRAATGEPYEQYF. The CDR3 DNA reads as TGTGCCAGCAGAGCGGCAACGGGAGAGCCCTACGAGCAGTACTTC.

This clone has just a few counts. This chain joins TRBV4-1 and TRBJ1-2; D is ambiguous. This CDR3 is built from 16 residues. Trimming pared 1 base from V and 10 bases from J, leaving 22 bases between. Germline lookup yields CDR1 MGHRA and CDR2 YSYEKL. The CDR3 sequence is CASSQGRTLPVKVYTF. In DNA, the CDR3 is TGCGCCAGCAGCCAAGGCAGGACGCTCCCCGTGAAGGTCTACACCTTC.

V and J are TRBV6-1 and TRBJ2-5; 10 bases match TRBD2. After removal of 8 bases from V and 2 bases from J, the junction contained 8 bases not matched to a gene. The CDR3 is 15 amino acids. Germline assignment: CDR1 MNHNS and CDR2 SASEGT. The CDR3: CASSGLAGAQETQYF. CDR3 nucleotides: TGTGCCAGCTCTGGCCTAGCGGGGGCACAAGAGACCCAGTACTTC.

This clone was observed a handful of times. The J gene is TRBJ2-7, the V gene TRBV10-1; 9 nucleotides align to TRBD1. The trim removed 4 bases at V and 5 bases at J, leaving 3 bases unmatched. Germline V lookup: CDR1 WNHNN, CDR2 SYGVQD (reference sequence). The CDR3 is made up of 13 amino acids. The CDR3 spells CASSGDRVDEQYF. The DNA for the CDR3 is TGCGCCAGCAGTGGGGACAGGGTAGACGAGCAGTACTTC.

The chain links TRBV30 to TRBJ1-2, with unresolved D. Trimming took off 0 bases at V and 3 bases at J, with 11 bases between the two ends. CDR3 length: 14 residues. The germline gives CDR1 GTSNPN, CDR2 SVGIG (reference sequence). For the CDR3, the DNA is TGTGCCTGGAGTGTACCGTATTTAGACTATGGCTACACCTTC. It yields the protein CAWSVPYLDYGYTF.